These 25 T cell receptor beta chains originate from one sample sequenced in a study of spatial heterogeneity in lung cancer. The time point denotes: blood at routine non-recurrence follow-up after resection. Unsorted whole RNA samples from tumor, nontumor lung or frozen PBMC were sequenced. TCRdb processed the 5' RACE reads anew with MiXCR; each CDR3 protein has one entry. The repertoire consists of about 120,000 distinct CDR3 sequences, with roughly an eighth occurring once and the leading ten covering approximately 17%. The material sequenced was PBMCs, taken at follow-up. Receptors were obtained from a male donor with early-stage non-small cell lung cancer.

The chain uses TRBV27 and TRBJ2-6; 11 positions match TRBD1. The trim removed 8 bases at V and 1 base at J, leaving 13 bases unmatched. Germline CDR1 is MNHEY and CDR2 is SMNVEV (reference sequence). This CDR3 comprises 19 residues. CDR3 protein: CASPVSGQGGISGANVLTF. CDR3 sequence (DNA): TGTGCCAGCCCTGTCTCGGGACAGGGGGGAATTTCTGGGGCCAACGTCCTGACTTTC. Drawing the rest from reference TRBV27 and TRBJ2-6, the complete variable domain is EAQVTQNPRYLITVTGKKLTVTCSQNMNHEYMSWYRQDPGLGLRQIYYSMNVEVTDKGDVPEGYKVSRKEKRNFPLILESPSPNQTSLYFCASPVSGQGGISGANVLTFGAGSRLTVL.

This clonotype turned up a few times. This chain uses TRBV5-1 with TRBJ1-1, with D maybe TRBD1 (6 bases). The CDR3 extends over 15 amino acids. Trimming removed 1 base at V and 5 bases at J, with 15 bases between. The germline V gene encodes CDR1 SGHRS and CDR2 YFSETQ. This chain's CDR3 is CASSLSRGRRTEAFF. The DNA for the CDR3 is TGCGCCAGCAGCTTGAGTCGGGGGCGACGAACTGAAGCTTTCTTT.

This clonotype was observed a few times. V usage is TRBV20-1 and J usage is TRBJ2-7, with D perhaps given as TRBD1 or TRBD2 (5 bases each). CDR1 and CDR2 from the germline V gene are DFQATT and SNEGSKA (reference sequence). The CDR3 extends over 13 amino acids. V shed 6 bases and J shed 7 bases, with 19 bases lying between them. CDR3 nucleotides: TGCAGTGCACTCGACCGGGGCACACGGGAGCAGTACTTC. Translated, it gives CSALDRGTREQYF.

This clonotype was seen more than once but under ten times. The chain employs TRBV6-2 or TRBV6-3 and TRBJ2-7; 8 bases line up with TRBD1. Germline CDR1 is MNHEY and CDR2 is SVGEGT. The CDR3 runs 16 residues. J was trimmed by 1 base and V by 2 bases; bases with no gene match: 7. CDR3 residues: CASSYPRDRNSYEQYF. The CDR3 DNA reads TGTGCCAGCAGTTACCCCCGGGACAGGAATTCCTACGAGCAGTACTTC.

A few counts support this clonotype. The chain recombines TRBV28 with TRBJ2-7, with TRBD1 matching 8 bases. Per the germline V gene, CDR1 is MDHEN and CDR2 is SYDVKM. The ends lost 5 bases at V and 3 bases at J; junction bases unmatched: 6. This CDR3 comprises 14 residues. The CDR3 loop reads CASSLDRGVYEQYF. The CDR3 DNA is TGTGCCAGCAGTCTTGACAGGGGAGTCTACGAGCAGTACTTC.

This clonotype was seen repeatedly, ten times or more. The J gene is TRBJ2-3, the V gene TRBV7-8; D call uncertain. V dropped 5 bases and J dropped 0 bases, with 9 bases sitting between them. Germline V gene sequence: CDR1 SGHVS, CDR2 FQNEAQ. This CDR3 has 14 residues. The CDR3 protein is CASSHRFSTDTQYF. CDR3 nucleotides: TGTGCCAGCAGCCACCGATTTAGCACAGATACGCAGTATTTT.

V is TRBV20-1 and J is TRBJ1-2; tentatively, D is TRBD1 (5 bases). The CDR3 extends over 12 amino acids. Trimming pared 5 bases from V and 3 bases from J, leaving 10 bases between. Germline V gene sequence: CDR1 DFQATT, CDR2 SNEGSKA (reference sequence). CDR3 in DNA: TGCAGTGCTTCACAGGAAGACTATGGCTACACCTTC. Translating gives CSASQEDYGYTF.

The J gene is TRBJ1-2, the V gene TRBV28; D is unclear. This CDR3 is built from 12 residues. Trimming pared 5 bases from V and 6 bases from J, leaving 10 bases between. CDR1 MDHEN and CDR2 SYDVKM come from the germline V gene. The CDR3 here is CASSQIPDGYTF. The CDR3 DNA reads as TGTGCCAGCAGTCAGATACCAGATGGCTACACCTTC.

This clonotype was observed many times. The chain combines TRBV28 with TRBJ2-7; D is undetermined. Trimming removed 2 bases from V and 6 bases from J, with 17 bases in between. The length of the CDR3 is 15 residues. Per germline, CDR1 MDHEN and CDR2 SYDVKM. In nucleotides, the CDR3 is TGTGCCAGCAGTTTACACAGTCTCGGTCGGGTCGAGCAGTACTTC. It translates to CASSLHSLGRVEQYF.

The chain uses TRBV27 and TRBJ1-2, with D unclear. CDR1 is MNHEY, CDR2 SMNVEV, per germline (reference sequence). The CDR3 is 13 amino acids. V shed 6 bases and J shed 2 bases, with 10 bases lying between them. Here the CDR3 DNA reads TGTGCCAGCAGCACCGGGCCAAACTATGGCTACACCTTC. Encoded protein: CASSTGPNYGYTF.

This clonotype has only a few counts. This chain links TRBV20-1 with TRBJ2-7, with TRBD1 matching over 7 bases. Per the germline V gene, CDR1 is DFQATT and CDR2 is SNEGSKA (reference sequence). V was pared by 1 base and J by 3 bases, with 3 bases of the junction left unmatched. CDR3 length: 13 residues. DNA for the CDR3: TGCAGTGCTAGAGGGGACAGCTACTACGAGCAGTACTTC. Residues: CSARGDSYYEQYF.

This chain links TRBV7-8 with TRBJ2-1; TRBD2 is a possible D gene (5 bases). Trimming left V 2 bases short and J 4 bases short, with 18 bases between. CDR1 and CDR2 from the germline V gene are SGHVS and FQNEAQ. The CDR3 runs to 17 residues. The CDR3 DNA follows: TGTGCCAGCAGCTTACCTCTCCGGGATCCCAGGTACAATGAGCAGTTCTTC. Its translation: CASSLPLRDPRYNEQFF.

This clonotype turned up a few times. This chain uses TRBV27 with TRBJ1-6; the D gene is possibly TRBD1 (6 bases). Trimming stripped 7 bases from V and 0 bases from J, with 13 bases between. The germline CDR1 and CDR2 sequences are MNHEY and SMNVEV (reference sequence). The CDR3 spans 16 residues. This CDR3 reads CASKGGASSYNSPLHF. CDR3 coding DNA: TGTGCCAGCAAAGGGGGTGCAAGCTCCTATAATTCACCCCTCCACTTT.

The chain combines TRBV2 with TRBJ2-1; perhaps TRBD2 as D (5 bases). V was cut by 7 bases and J by 0 bases, with 13 bases left in between. Germline assignment: CDR1 SNHLY and CDR2 FYNNEI. CDR3 length equals 15 residues. The CDR3 bases are TGTGCCAGCAAGACTGGTGAGGGCTCCTACAATGAGCAGTTCTTC. It translates to CASKTGEGSYNEQFF.

This clonotype appeared many times. This rearrangement joins TRBV29-1 to TRBJ2-1; D uncertain. The CDR3 contains 11 residues. Germline CDR1 reads SQVTM; CDR2 reads ANQGSEA. V was trimmed by 4 bases and J by 8 bases, leaving 9 bases between them. CDR3 sequence: CSVAPAYEQFF. The CDR3 bases are TGCAGCGTTGCCCCAGCTTATGAGCAGTTCTTC.

This clonotype occurred a few times. CDR3 sequence: CASSPTSGAETQYF. Here the CDR3 DNA reads TGTGCCAGCAGCCCGACTAGCGGGGCGGAGACCCAGTACTTC. This chain uses TRBV7-2 with TRBJ2-5; 11 nucleotides line up with TRBD2. This CDR3 contains 14 residues. The V segment lost 5 bases and the J segment 5 bases; nucleotides outside the gene matches: 4. Germline V gene sequence: CDR1 SGHTA, CDR2 FQGNSA. Complete variable domain (other parts from reference TRBV7-2 and TRBJ2-5): GAGVSQSPSNKVTEKGKDVELRCDPISGHTALYWYRQSLGQGLEFLIYFQGNSAPDKSGLPSDRFSAERTGGSVSTLTIQRTQQEDSAVYLCASSPTSGAETQYFGPGTRLLVL.

This clonotype was counted between two and nine times. The chain recombines TRBV3-1 with TRBJ2-6; D ambiguous. Germline V gives CDR1 LGHDT, CDR2 YNNKEL (reference sequence). V was clipped by 0 bases and J by 2 bases, with 8 bases between them. CDR3 length: 16 residues. CDR3 in DNA: TGTGCCAGCAGCCAAGAGCCCGGGCCTGGGGCCAACGTCCTGACTTTC. Its translation: CASSQEPGPGANVLTF.

In this sample, this clonotype turned up many times. The chain uses TRBV15 and TRBJ1-2; the match to TRBD1 covers 7 bases. The germline gives CDR1 LNHNV, CDR2 YYDKDF (reference sequence). After removal of 4 bases from V and 8 bases from J, the junction contained 16 bases not matched to a gene. The CDR3 length is 16 residues. The CDR3 reads CATSMPQQGLDSGYTF. In DNA, the CDR3 is TGTGCCACCAGCATGCCCCAACAGGGGCTTGATTCCGGCTACACCTTC. Variable domain in full (rest from reference TRBV15 and TRBJ1-2): DAMVIQNPRYQVTQFGKPVTLSCSQTLNHNVMYWYQQKSSQAPKLLFHYYDKDFNNEADTPDNFQSRRPNTSFCFLDIRSPGLGDTAMYLCATSMPQQGLDSGYTFGSGTRLTVV.

The J gene is TRBJ2-5, the V gene TRBV7-2; D tentatively reads TRBD1 or TRBD2 (6 bases each). CDR1 SGHTA and CDR2 FQGNSA come from the germline V gene. CDR3 length equals 15 residues. Trimming took 6 bases from V and 5 from J, leaving 19 bases between them. The CDR3 region is CASSSQRGARETQYF. CDR3 nucleotide sequence: TGTGCCAGCAGTTCCCAGAGGGGGGCCCGGGAGACCCAGTACTTC.

This clonotype was found a few times. The V call is TRBV20-1, the J call TRBJ2-7; TRBD1 matches at 7 bases. CDR3 length equals 13 residues. Trimming at V came to 4 bases and at J to 7 bases, leaving 10 bases not matched to a gene. From germline, CDR1 is DFQATT and CDR2 SNEGSKA (reference sequence). The DNA for the CDR3 is TGCAGTGCTAATCGGGACAGCCTTCGGGAGCAGTACTTC. Its protein product is CSANRDSLREQYF.

This clonotype was seen at least ten times. The chain uses TRBV5-4 and TRBJ2-5; TRBD1 might be the D (6 bases). V lost 0 bases and J lost 1, with 10 bases in between. Germline CDR1 reads SGHNT; CDR2 reads YYREEE (reference sequence). There are 15 residues in the CDR3. The CDR3 DNA reads as TGTGCCAGCAGCTTGGACCAGACAGGCCAAGAGACCCAGTACTTC. Translated: CASSLDQTGQETQYF.

This clonotype was seen more than once but under ten times. The DNA of the CDR3 is TGCGCCAGCAGCCAAGTTTTAGGCGGGAGGGCCCAGTACTTC. It translates to CASSQVLGGRAQYF. The gene calls are TRBV4-3 and TRBJ2-5, with 9 bases aligning to TRBD2. The CDR3 loop spans 14 amino acids. V trimming: 1 base; J trimming: 9 bases; junction bases outside the gene matches: 6. Germline V lookup: CDR1 LGHNA, CDR2 YSLEER.

In its sample, this clonotype was seen a few times. The J gene is TRBJ1-1, the V gene TRBV2; TRBD1 matches at 7 bases. In germline, CDR1 is SNHLY, CDR2 FYNNEI. The CDR3 has 14 residues. The V segment lost 6 bases and the J segment 1 base; nucleotides outside the gene matches: 5. The CDR3 sequence: CASRVRTGNTEAFF. The CDR3 coding sequence is TGTGCCAGCAGAGTAAGGACAGGGAACACTGAAGCTTTCTTT.

This clonotype was seen many times. The chain carries TRBV29-1 and TRBJ2-7; 7 bases align to TRBD1. V was clipped by 5 bases and J by 1 base; unmatched bases: 8. The CDR3 has 14 amino acids. Germline V gives CDR1 SQVTM, CDR2 ANQGSEA. This CDR3 reads CSVTRQGISYEQYF. As DNA, the CDR3 is TGCAGCGTTACGAGACAGGGAATATCCTACGAGCAGTACTTC.

A word on this clonotype: One end of the junction fails to match germline, which may point to a read error. This chain links TRBV20-1 with TRBJ2-4; D perhaps matches TRBD2 (6 bases). Germline V gives CDR1 DFQATT, CDR2 SNEGSKA (reference sequence). The CDR3 contains 13 residues. CDR3: CSARGASGDIQYF. The CDR3 region has the DNA TGCAGTGCGAGAGGAGCATCGGGAGACATTCAGTACTTC.